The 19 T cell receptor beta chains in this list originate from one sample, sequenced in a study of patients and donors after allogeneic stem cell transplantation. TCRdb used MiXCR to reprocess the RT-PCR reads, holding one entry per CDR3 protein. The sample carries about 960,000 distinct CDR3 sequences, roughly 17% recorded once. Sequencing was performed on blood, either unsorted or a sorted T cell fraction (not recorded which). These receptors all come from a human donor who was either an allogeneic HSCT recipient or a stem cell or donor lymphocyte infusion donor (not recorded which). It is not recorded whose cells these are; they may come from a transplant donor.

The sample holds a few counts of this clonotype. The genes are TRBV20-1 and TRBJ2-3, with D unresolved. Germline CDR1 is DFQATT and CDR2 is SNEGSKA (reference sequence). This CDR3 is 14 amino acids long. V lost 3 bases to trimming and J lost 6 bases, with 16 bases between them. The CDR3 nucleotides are TGCAGTGCTAGGACACTCGACGGGTACGATACGCAGTATTTT. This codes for CSARTLDGYDTQYF.

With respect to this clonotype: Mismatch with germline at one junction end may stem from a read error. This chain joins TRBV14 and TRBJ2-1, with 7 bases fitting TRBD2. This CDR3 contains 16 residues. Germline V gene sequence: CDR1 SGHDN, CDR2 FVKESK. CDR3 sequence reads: CAGSQDPRDYNNEQFF. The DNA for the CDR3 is TGTGCCGGCAGCCAAGATCCCCGGGACTACAACAATGAGCAGTTCTTC.

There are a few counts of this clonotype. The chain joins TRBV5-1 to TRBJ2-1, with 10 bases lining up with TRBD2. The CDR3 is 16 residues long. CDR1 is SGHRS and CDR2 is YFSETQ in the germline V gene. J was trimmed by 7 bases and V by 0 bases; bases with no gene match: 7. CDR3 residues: CASSLGPSGGGNEQFF. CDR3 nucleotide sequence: TGCGCCAGCAGCTTGGGTCCAAGCGGGGGGGGGAATGAGCAGTTCTTC.

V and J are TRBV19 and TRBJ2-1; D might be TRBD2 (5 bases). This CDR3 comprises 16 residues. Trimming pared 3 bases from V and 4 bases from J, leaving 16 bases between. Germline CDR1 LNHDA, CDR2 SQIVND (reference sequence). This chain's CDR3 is CASSIWMTRGYNEQFF. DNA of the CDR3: TGTGCCAGTAGTATCTGGATGACCCGGGGATACAATGAGCAGTTCTTC. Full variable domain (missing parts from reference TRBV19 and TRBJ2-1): DGGITQSPKYLFRKEGQNVTLSCEQNLNHDAMYWYRQDPGQGLRLIYYSQIVNDFQKGDIAEGYSVSREKKESFPLTVTSAQKNPTAFYLCASSIWMTRGYNEQFFGPGTRLTVL.

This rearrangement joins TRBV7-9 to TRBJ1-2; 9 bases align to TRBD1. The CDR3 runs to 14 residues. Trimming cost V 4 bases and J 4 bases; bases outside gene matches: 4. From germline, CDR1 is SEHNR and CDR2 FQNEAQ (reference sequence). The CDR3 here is CASSWTGASYGYTF. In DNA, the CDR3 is TGTGCCAGCAGCTGGACAGGGGCGAGCTATGGCTACACCTTC.

CDR3: CASSSSTSIYEQYF. The CDR3, as DNA: TGTGCCAGCAGTTCATCGACTAGCATCTACGAGCAGTACTTC. The chain couples TRBV6-5 to TRBJ2-7, with TRBD2 identical over 7 bases. The germline gives CDR1 MNHEY, CDR2 SVGAGI. This CDR3 spans 14 amino acids. V shed 4 bases and J 3 bases; nucleotides not matched to a gene: 6.

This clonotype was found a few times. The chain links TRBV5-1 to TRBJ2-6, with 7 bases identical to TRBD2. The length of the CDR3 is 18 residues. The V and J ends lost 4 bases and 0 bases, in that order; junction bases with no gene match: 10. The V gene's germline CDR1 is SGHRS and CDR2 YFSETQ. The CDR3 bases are TGCGCCAGCAGCCGTGGGACTACACCCCCCTCTGGGGCCAACGTCCTGACTTTC. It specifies CASSRGTTPPSGANVLTF.

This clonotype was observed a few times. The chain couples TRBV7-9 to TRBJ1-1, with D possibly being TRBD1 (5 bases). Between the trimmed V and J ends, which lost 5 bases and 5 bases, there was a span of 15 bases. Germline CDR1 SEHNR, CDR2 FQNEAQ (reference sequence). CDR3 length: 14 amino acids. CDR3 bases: TGTGCCAGCAGCCAGGCCAGGGTGAGGACTGAAGCTTTCTTT. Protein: CASSQARVRTEAFF.

The CDR3 protein is CASSTPAREGPYEQYF. Here the CDR3 DNA reads TGTGCCAGCAGTACTCCCGCCAGGGAGGGTCCCTACGAGCAGTACTTC. The J gene is TRBJ2-7, the V gene TRBV27; 7 nucleotides agree with TRBD2. The CDR3 length is 16 residues. V gave up 5 bases and J gave up 2 bases; unmatched junction bases: 12. Germline loops: CDR1 MNHEY, CDR2 SMNVEV (reference sequence).

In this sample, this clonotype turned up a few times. In DNA form, the CDR3 reads TGTGCCAGCAGCGTAAATTCTGGGAAAGGGGGCGCCGTTGGGGCCAACGTCCTGACTTTC. It codes for CASSVNSGKGGAVGANVLTF. The chain is built from TRBV9 and TRBJ2-6; 7 positions match TRBD1. Losses at the gene ends were 1 base for V and 3 bases for J; bases not matched to a gene: 16. The CDR3 extends over 20 amino acids. Germline CDR1 SGDLS, CDR2 YYNGEE.

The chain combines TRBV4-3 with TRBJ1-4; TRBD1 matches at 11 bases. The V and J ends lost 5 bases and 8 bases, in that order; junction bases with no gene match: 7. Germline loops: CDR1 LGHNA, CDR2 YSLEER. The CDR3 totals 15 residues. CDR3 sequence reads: CASSEGQGDREKLFF. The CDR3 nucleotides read TGCGCCAGCAGCGAGGGACAGGGGGACAGGGAAAAACTGTTTTTT.

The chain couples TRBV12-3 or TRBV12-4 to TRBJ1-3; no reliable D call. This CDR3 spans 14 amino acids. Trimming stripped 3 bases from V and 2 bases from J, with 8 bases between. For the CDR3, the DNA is TGTGCCAGCAGTTTCTGGGAACCTGGAAACACCATATATTTT. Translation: CASSFWEPGNTIYF.

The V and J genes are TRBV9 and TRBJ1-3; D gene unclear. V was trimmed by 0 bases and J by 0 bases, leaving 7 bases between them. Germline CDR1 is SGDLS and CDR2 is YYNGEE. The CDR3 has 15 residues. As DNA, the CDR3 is TGTGCCAGCAGCGTAGAACCGAGCTCTGGAAACACCATATATTTT. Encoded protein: CASSVEPSSGNTIYF.

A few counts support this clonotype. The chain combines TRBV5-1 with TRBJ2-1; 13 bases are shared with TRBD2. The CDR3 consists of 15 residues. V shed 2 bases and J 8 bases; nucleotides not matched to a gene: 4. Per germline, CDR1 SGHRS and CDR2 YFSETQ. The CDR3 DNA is TGCGCCAGCAGCTTACTAGCGGGGGGGCCTCATGAGCAGTTCTTC. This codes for CASSLLAGGPHEQFF.

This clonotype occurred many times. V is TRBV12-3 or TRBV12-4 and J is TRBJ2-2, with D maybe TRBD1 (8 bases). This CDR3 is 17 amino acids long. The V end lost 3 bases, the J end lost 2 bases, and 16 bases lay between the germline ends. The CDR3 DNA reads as TGTGCCAGCAGTTTTTTACAGGGGGGGACTAACACCGGGGAGCTGTTTTTT. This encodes CASSFLQGGTNTGELFF.

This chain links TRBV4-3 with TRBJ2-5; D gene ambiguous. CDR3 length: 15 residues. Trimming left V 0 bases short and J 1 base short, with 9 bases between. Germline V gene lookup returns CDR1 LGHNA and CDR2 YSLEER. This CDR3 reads CASSQDMTRQETQYF. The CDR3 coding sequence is TGCGCCAGCAGCCAAGATATGACGCGCCAAGAGACCCAGTACTTC.

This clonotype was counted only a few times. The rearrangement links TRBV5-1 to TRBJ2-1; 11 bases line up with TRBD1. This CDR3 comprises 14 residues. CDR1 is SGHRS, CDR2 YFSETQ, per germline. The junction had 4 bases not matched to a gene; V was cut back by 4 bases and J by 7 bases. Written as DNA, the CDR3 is TGCGCCAGCAGCGTGGACAGGGGGCCAAATGAGCAGTTCTTC. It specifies CASSVDRGPNEQFF.

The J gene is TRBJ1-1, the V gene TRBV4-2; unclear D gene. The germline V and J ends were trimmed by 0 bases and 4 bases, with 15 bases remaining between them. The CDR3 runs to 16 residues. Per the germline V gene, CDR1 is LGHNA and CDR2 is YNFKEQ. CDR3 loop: CASSQEMGLEGTEAFF. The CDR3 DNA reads TGTGCCAGCAGCCAAGAGATGGGTTTGGAGGGCACTGAAGCTTTCTTT.

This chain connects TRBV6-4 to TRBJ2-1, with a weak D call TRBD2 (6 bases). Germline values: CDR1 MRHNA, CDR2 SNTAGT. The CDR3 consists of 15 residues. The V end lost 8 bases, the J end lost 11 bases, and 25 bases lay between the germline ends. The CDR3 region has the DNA TGTGCCAGCGCACGGGATAGCACGGGGGATCGTAAGCAGTTCTTC. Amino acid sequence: CASARDSTGDRKQFF.